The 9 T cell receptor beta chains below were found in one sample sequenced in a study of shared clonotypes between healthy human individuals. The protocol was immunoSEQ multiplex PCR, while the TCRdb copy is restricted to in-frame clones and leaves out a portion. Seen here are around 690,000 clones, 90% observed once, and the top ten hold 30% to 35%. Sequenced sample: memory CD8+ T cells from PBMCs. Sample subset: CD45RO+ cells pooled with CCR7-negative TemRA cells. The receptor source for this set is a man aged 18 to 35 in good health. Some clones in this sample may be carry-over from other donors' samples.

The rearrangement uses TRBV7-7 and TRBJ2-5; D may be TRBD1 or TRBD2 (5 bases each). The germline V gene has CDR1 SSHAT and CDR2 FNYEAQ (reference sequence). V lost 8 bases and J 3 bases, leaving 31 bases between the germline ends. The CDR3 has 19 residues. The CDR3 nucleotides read TGTGCCAGCTCCCCGTGGGGCGGGTCGACAACCCTAACGGAAGAGACCCAGTACTTC. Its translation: CASSPWGGSTTLTEETQYF.

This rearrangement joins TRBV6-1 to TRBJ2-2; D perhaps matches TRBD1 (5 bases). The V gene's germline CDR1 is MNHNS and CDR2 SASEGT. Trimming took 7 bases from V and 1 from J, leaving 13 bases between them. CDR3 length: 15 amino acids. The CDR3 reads CASKGPGQNTGELFF. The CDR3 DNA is TGTGCCAGCAAGGGTCCCGGACAGAACACCGGGGAGCTGTTTTTT.

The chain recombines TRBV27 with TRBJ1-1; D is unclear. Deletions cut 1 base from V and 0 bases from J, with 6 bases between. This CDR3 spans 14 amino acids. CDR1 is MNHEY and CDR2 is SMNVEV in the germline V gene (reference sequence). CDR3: CASSLLGMNTEAFF. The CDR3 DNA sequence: TGTGCCAGCAGTTTATTAGGTATGAACACTGAAGCTTTCTTT.

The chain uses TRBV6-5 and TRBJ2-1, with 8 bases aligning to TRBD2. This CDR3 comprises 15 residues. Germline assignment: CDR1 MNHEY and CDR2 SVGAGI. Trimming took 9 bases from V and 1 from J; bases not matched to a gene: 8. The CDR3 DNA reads TGTGCCAGGAGTAGGGGACTAGGGTCCTACAATGAGCAGTTCTTC. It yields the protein CARSRGLGSYNEQFF.

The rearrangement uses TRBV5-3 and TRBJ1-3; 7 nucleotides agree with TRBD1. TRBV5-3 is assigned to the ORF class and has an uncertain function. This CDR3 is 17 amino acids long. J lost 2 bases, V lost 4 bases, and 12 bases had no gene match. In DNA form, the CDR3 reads TGTGCCAGAAGCCTCAATGGACAGGCCTCTCCTGGAAACACCATATATTTT. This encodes CARSLNGQASPGNTIYF.

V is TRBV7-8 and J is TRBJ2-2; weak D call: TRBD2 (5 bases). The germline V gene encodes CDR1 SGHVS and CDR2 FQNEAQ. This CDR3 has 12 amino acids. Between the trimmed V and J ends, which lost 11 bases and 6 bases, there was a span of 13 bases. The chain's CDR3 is CAGETSAGELFF. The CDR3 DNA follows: TGTGCCGGGGAGACGAGCGCCGGGGAGCTGTTTTTT.

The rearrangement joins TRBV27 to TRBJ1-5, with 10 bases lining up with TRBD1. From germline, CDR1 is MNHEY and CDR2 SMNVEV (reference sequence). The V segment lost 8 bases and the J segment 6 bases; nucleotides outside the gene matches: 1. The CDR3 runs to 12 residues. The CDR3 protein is CASGTGVQPQHF. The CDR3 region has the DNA TGTGCCAGCGGGACAGGGGTTCAGCCCCAGCATTTT.

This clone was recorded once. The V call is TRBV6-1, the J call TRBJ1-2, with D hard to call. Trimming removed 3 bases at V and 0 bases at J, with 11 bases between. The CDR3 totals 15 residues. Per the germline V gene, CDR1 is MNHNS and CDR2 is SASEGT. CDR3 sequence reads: CASSERHSANYGYTF. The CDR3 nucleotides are TGTGCCAGCAGTGAGCGGCATTCGGCTAACTATGGCTACACCTTC.

The CDR3 sequence: CASKLAFHEQFF. Written as DNA, the CDR3 is TGTGCCAGCAAGCTAGCTTTCCATGAGCAGTTCTTC. V is TRBV6-1 and J is TRBJ2-1, with D perhaps matching TRBD2 (5 bases). Trimming pared 7 bases from V and 8 bases from J, leaving 12 bases between. CDR1 is MNHNS and CDR2 is SASEGT in the germline V gene. This CDR3 is 12 amino acids long.